The source of this T cell receptor beta chain is a study of tumor and adjacent non-tumor tissue in lung cancer. TCRbeta libraries were built with three rounds of nested PCR, modified from ARM-PCR. Using its own MiXCR run on the multiplex PCR reads, TCRdb lists one record per CDR3 protein. The table records around 70,000 distinct CDR3 sequences, 60% to 75% of them present only once. This sample's RNA came from whole unsorted tissue. Germline assignment: CDR1 DFQATT and CDR2 SNEGSKA (reference sequence). CDR3 size: 16 residues. Trimming cost V 5 bases and J 2 bases, with 19 bases left between them. V is TRBV20-1 and J is TRBJ2-1; TRBD1 is a possible D gene (6 bases). The TCR comes from a man in his fifties or sixties with non-small cell lung cancer. Sequencing input: lung tumor tissue. The DNA for the CDR3 is TGCAGTGCTCCCTCCCGTGTAAGGGGGACCTACAATGAGCAGTTCTTC. It encodes CSAPSRVRGTYNEQFF.